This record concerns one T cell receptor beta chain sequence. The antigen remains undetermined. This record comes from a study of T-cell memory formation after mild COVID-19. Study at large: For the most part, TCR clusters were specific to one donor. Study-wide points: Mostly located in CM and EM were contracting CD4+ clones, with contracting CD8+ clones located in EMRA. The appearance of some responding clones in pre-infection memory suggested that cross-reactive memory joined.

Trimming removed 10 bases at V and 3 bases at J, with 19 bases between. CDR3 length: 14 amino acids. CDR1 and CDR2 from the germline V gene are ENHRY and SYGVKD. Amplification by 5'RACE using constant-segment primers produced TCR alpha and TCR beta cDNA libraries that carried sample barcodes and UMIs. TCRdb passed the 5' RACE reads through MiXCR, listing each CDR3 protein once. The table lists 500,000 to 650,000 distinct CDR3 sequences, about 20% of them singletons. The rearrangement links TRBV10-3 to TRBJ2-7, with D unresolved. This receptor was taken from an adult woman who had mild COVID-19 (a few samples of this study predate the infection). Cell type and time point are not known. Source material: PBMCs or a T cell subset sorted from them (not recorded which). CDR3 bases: TGTGCCAGTCTGGCCGAGCGCAATCGCTACGAGCAGTACTTC. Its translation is CASLAERNRYEQYF.